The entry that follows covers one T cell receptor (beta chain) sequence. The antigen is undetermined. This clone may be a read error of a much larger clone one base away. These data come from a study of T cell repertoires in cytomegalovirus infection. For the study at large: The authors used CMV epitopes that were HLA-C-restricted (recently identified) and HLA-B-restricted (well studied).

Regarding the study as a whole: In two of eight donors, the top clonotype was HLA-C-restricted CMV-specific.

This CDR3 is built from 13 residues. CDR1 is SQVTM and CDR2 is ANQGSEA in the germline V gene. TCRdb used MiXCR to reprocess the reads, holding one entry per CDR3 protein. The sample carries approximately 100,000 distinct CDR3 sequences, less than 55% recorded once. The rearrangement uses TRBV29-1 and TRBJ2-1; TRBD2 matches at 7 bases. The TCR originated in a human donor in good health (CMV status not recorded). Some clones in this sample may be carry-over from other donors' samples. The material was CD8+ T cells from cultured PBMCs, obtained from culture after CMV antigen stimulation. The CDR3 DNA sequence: TGCAGCGGTCTCGTGGGGGGGAGGAGTGAGCGGTTCTTC. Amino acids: CSGLVGGRSERFF.